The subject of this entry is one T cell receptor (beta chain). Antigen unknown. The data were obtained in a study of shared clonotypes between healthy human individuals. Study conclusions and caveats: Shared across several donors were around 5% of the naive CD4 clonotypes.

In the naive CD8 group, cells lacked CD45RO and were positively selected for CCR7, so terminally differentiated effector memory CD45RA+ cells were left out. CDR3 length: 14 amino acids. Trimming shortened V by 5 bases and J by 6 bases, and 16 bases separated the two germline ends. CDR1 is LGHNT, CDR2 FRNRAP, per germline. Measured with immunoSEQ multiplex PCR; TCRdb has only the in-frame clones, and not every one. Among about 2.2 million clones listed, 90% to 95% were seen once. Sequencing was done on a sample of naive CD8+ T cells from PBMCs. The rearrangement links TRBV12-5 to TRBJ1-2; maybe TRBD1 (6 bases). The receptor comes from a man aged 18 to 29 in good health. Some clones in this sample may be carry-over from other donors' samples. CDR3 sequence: CASGPVGGADGYTF. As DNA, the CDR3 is TGTGCTAGTGGTCCTGTCGGGGGCGCGGATGGCTACACCTTC.